Listed below are T cell receptor beta chains from one sample, sequenced in a study of tumor-infiltrating lymphocytes in localized non-small cell lung cancer. Produced via immunoSEQ multiplex PCR; TCRdb's table is partial and in-frame only. The profile shows 6,500 to 9,000 clones, 55% to 80% of them singletons. Sequenced material: uninvolved lung tissue not adjacent to the tumor. These receptors all stem from a human donor with non-small cell lung cancer. CDR3s include the opening cysteine and the closing phenylalanine or tryptophan. The D gene is left open where the match is weak. For some rows the clone size is stated as once, few or many, or as a class when expanded; others skip it.

clone size,V gene,J gene,D gene,CDR3 DNA,CDR3 protein
NA,TRBV7-2,TRBJ1-5,NA,TGTGCCAGCAGCTTAGCGCTGCGGGTCGACAATCAGCCCCAGCATTTT,CASSLALRVDNQPQHF
once,TRBV30,TRBJ2-7,TRBD1,TGTGCCTGGAGTGAAAGGCGAGGGGGCTCGCAGAGGCGCGAGCAGTACTTC,CAWSERRGGSQRREQYF
NA,TRBV15,TRBJ2-7,NA,TGTGCCACCAGCAGAGATCCCAGCTACGAGCAGTACTTC,CATSRDPSYEQYF
few,TRBV7-2,TRBJ1-2,NA,TGTGCCAGCAGCTTAGTGCGCCCAGGGTGGAACTATGGCTACACCTTC,CASSLVRPGWNYGYTF
NA,TRBV4-2,TRBJ1-5,TRBD1,TGTGCCAGCAGCCAAGAGGCGGGGACAGGGTTTCAGCCCCAGCATTTT,CASSQEAGTGFQPQHF
medium-sized,TRBV5-4,TRBJ2-6,NA,TGTGCCAGCAGCTTGGCAGCCAACTCTGGGGCCAACGTCCTGACTTTC,CASSLAANSGANVLTF
medium-sized,TRBV6-1,TRBJ2-3,TRBD2,TGTGCCATCAATCTTAGCGGGGGCACAGATACGCAGTATTTT,CAINLSGGTDTQYF
NA,TRBV5-1,TRBJ2-7,NA,TGCGCCAGCAGCTTGGATCCTAGCTCCTACGAGCAGTACTTC,CASSLDPSSYEQYF
NA,TRBV5-1,TRBJ1-2,NA,TGCGCCAGCAGCTTGGCCACCGAAGGAGGCTACACCTTC,CASSLATEGGYTF
NA,TRBV5-1,TRBJ2-7,NA,TGCGCCAGCAGCGTTTCTGAGAACGAGCAGTACTTC,CASSVSENEQYF
NA,TRBV7-9,TRBJ1-1,TRBD1,TGTGCCAGCAGCTTAGCGGGACAGGGGAACACTGAAGCTTTCTTT,CASSLAGQGNTEAFF
few,TRBV7-8,TRBJ2-7,NA,TGTGCCAGCAGCTCGACAGGGAGGCACGAGCAGTACTTC,CASSSTGRHEQYF
NA,TRBV4-2,TRBJ2-1,TRBD2,TGTGCCAGCAGCCAAGATAGGGCTAGCGGAACCTACAATGAGCAGTTCTTC,CASSQDRASGTYNEQFF
NA,TRBV7-3,TRBJ1-2,NA,TGTGCCAGCAGCTTAAACGGGGACGGAGCTAACTATGGCTACACCTTC,CASSLNGDGANYGYTF
NA,TRBV7-2,TRBJ1-6,NA,TGTGCCAGCAGCTTAGATAGGCCACGAGAGTATAATTCACCCCTCCACTTT,CASSLDRPREYNSPLHF
few,TRBV9,TRBJ1-2,NA,TGTGCCAGCAGCGCCGCCGGGGCCACCTATGGCTACACCTTC,CASSAAGATYGYTF
NA,TRBV29-1,TRBJ1-5,NA,TGCAGCCGGGGCCCCAATCAGCCCCAGCATTTT,CSRGPNQPQHF
NA,TRBV5-1,TRBJ1-4,NA,TGCGCCAGCACCGTCGAGGGACTTAATGAAAAACTGTTTTTT,CASTVEGLNEKLFF
NA,TRBV9,TRBJ2-3,TRBD2,TGTGCCAGCAGTCATAGCGGGGGGGAGGAAGGAGATACGCAGTATTTT,CASSHSGGEEGDTQYF
few,TRBV10-3,TRBJ2-3,NA,TGTGCCATCAGTGAACCGGGGGATACGCAGTATTTT,CAISEPGDTQYF
few,TRBV2,TRBJ2-2,NA,TGTGCCAGCAAGGAGAAGGGGGTATACACCGGGGAGCTGTTTTTT,CASKEKGVYTGELFF
NA,TRBV30,TRBJ2-3,TRBD1,TGTGCCTGGAGCCGGCAGGGGGGCACAGATACGCAGTATTTT,CAWSRQGGTDTQYF
NA,TRBV27,TRBJ1-6,NA,TGTGCCAGCAGTTTCCAGAATTCACCCCTCCACTTT,CASSFQNSPLHF
NA,TRBV9,TRBJ2-2,TRBD1,TGTGCCAGCAGCGTAGCCCGGGACAGGGGGAACACCGGGGAGCTGTTTTTT,CASSVARDRGNTGELFF
NA,TRBV6-5,TRBJ1-1,TRBD1,TGTGCCAGCAGTCCCCGGGACAGGGGGCGGGCTTTCTTT,CASSPRDRGRAFF
NA,TRBV19,TRBJ1-1,TRBD1,TGTGCCAGTATAGGGACAGTTGAAGCTTTCTTT,CASIGTVEAFF
few,TRBV19,TRBJ1-6,NA,TGTGCCAGTAGTATGTCGGGCAGCCCGGGATCACCCCTCCACTTT,CASSMSGSPGSPLHF
NA,TRBV7-9,TRBJ1-2,TRBD1,TGTGCCAGCAGCCCGGACAGGGTCGGGGGCTACACCTTC,CASSPDRVGGYTF
NA,TRBV25-1,TRBJ1-2,NA,TGTGCCACCCGACGAGGGGAGCTGTCCTATGGCTACACCTTC,CATRRGELSYGYTF
NA,TRBV9,TRBJ1-2,TRBD1,TGTGCCAGCAGGGTACCCACAGGGGAGGGGGTTGATGGCTACACCTTC,CASRVPTGEGVDGYTF
few,TRBV11-2,TRBJ1-1,NA,TGTGCCAGCAGCCGGACACGAGAAAGTGAAGCTTTCTTT,CASSRTRESEAFF
NA,TRBV4-1,TRBJ1-2,TRBD1,TGCGCCAGCAGCCAAGTGGAGGGGGCGGGATATGGCTACACCTTC,CASSQVEGAGYGYTF
few,TRBV20-1,TRBJ2-7,NA,TGCAGTGCTAGAGCAGGGCCCGAGCAGTACTTC,CSARAGPEQYF
NA,TRBV2,TRBJ2-2,NA,TGTGCCAGCATTAATACGAACACCGGGGAGCTGTTTTTT,CASINTNTGELFF
NA,TRBV7-8,TRBJ1-6,NA,TGTGCCAGCAGCTTAGACACAGTTTATAATTCACCCCTCCACTTT,CASSLDTVYNSPLHF
NA,TRBV30,TRBJ2-5,NA,TGTGCCTGGAGTGTAAGAGAGACCCAGTACTTC,CAWSVRETQYF
once,TRBV6-5,TRBJ2-7,NA,TGTGCCAGCAGTTACTCATCCAGCGGAACCTACGAGCAGTACTTC,CASSYSSSGTYEQYF
few,TRBV19,TRBJ1-1,NA,TGTGCCAGTAGCGAGAGTCACACTGAAGCTTTCTTT,CASSESHTEAFF
NA,TRBV10-3,TRBJ2-6,NA,TGTGCCATCAGCAAAGTAAATTCTGGGGCCAACGTCCTGACTTTC,CAISKVNSGANVLTF
NA,TRBV11-1,TRBJ1-5,NA,TGTGCCAGCAGCTTGGGGGCGGGACAGCCCCAGCATTTT,CASSLGAGQPQHF
NA,TRBV19,TRBJ1-6,NA,TGTGCCAGTACCCCCGGGTGGAATTCACCCCTCCACTTT,CASTPGWNSPLHF
NA,TRBV15,TRBJ2-4,NA,TGTGCCACCAGCAGAGATGTTGGGGGATTAGGCAAAAACATTCAGTACTTC,CATSRDVGGLGKNIQYF
medium-sized,TRBV5-4,TRBJ1-1,NA,TGTGCCAGCAGCCCATACAGGAAAACTGAAGCTTTCTTT,CASSPYRKTEAFF
once,TRBV4-1,TRBJ2-2,NA,TGCGCCAGCAGCCGGCTTCAGGGTTACGGGGAGCTGTTTTTT,CASSRLQGYGELFF
NA,TRBV29-1,TRBJ2-7,NA,TGCAGCGTTAACTCGGGAGCCTACGAGCAGTACTTC,CSVNSGAYEQYF